A selection of T cell receptor beta chains follows, all from one sample in a study of early T cells in non-severe SARS-CoV-2 infection. Using its own MiXCR run on the 5' RACE reads, TCRdb lists one record per CDR3 protein. This sample has some 67,000 distinct CDR3 sequences, with about 13% found just once. Sequencing used whole blood. All receptors derive from an adult who was a healthcare worker with PCR-confirmed SARS-CoV-2 infection or an uninfected control (not recorded which). Both conserved end residues are part of each CDR3. The order of the fields is CDR3 length, D gene, J gene, V gene, clone size, CDR3 protein, CDR3 DNA. D genes are given only for firm matches. For some rows the clone size is stated as once, few or many, or as a class when expanded; others skip it.

14 TRBD1 TRBJ2-2 TRBV19 many CASSHQGADGELFF TGTGCCAGTAGCCATCAGGGGGCAGACGGGGAGCTGTTTTTT
12 - TRBJ1-1 TRBV6-5 many CASSRLASEAFF TGTGCCAGCTCCAGGTTGGCGTCTGAAGCTTTCTTT
14 TRBD1 TRBJ1-6 TRBV9 few CASSVTGARSPLHF TGTGCCAGCAGCGTAACAGGGGCGCGGTCACCCCTCCACTTT
13 TRBD1 TRBJ1-2 TRBV29-1 many CSVEDRESYGYTF TGCAGCGTTGAGGACAGGGAGAGCTATGGCTACACCTTC
13 - TRBJ2-3 TRBV7-9 few CASSLLAYDTQYF TGTGCCAGCAGCTTACTAGCTTACGATACGCAGTATTTT
14 - TRBJ2-5 TRBV5-8 - CASSFSPDQETQYF TGTGCCAGCAGCTTCTCCCCGGACCAAGAGACCCAGTACTTC
15 TRBD1 TRBJ1-5 TRBV10-3 few CAISGTGYSNQPQHF TGTGCCATCAGTGGGACAGGATATAGCAATCAGCCCCAGCATTTT
13 TRBD2 TRBJ2-5 TRBV29-1 many CSSEGSGRETQYF TGCAGCTCAGAGGGTAGCGGGAGGGAGACCCAGTACTTC
15 TRBD1 TRBJ1-6 TRBV27 many CASSSNDRDNSPLHF TGTGCCAGCAGTTCAAATGACAGGGATAATTCACCCCTCCACTTT
16 TRBD2 TRBJ2-3 TRBV7-2 many CASSLGGTRKLGTQYF TGTGCCAGCAGCTTAGGAGGGACTAGGAAGTTGGGTACGCAGTATTTT
13 - TRBJ1-2 TRBV5-1 many CASHEGRTYGYTF TGCGCCAGCCACGAGGGACGGACGTATGGCTACACCTTC
14 - TRBJ1-1 TRBV6-5 - CASSTLIRGTEAFF TGTGCCAGCAGTACTTTGATAAGGGGCACTGAAGCTTTCTTT
13 TRBD2 TRBJ2-1 TRBV29-1 - CSVSSGRAREQFF TGCAGCGTCTCTAGCGGGAGGGCCCGTGAGCAGTTCTTC
15 TRBD2 TRBJ2-1 TRBV5-4 many CASSLSGGVYNEQFF TGTGCCAGCAGCTTGAGCGGGGGCGTTTACAATGAGCAGTTCTTC
15 - TRBJ1-1 TRBV6-5 few CASSPRVLMNTEAFF TGTGCCAGCAGTCCTAGGGTCCTAATGAACACTGAAGCTTTCTTT
17 TRBD2 TRBJ2-5 TRBV7-2 many CASSSGLAGPYQETQYF TGTGCCAGCAGCTCGGGACTAGCGGGCCCCTACCAAGAGACCCAGTACTTC
16 TRBD2 TRBJ2-7 TRBV18 many CASSRLQSGTSNEQYF TGTGCCAGCTCACGCCTTCAGAGCGGGACCTCTAACGAGCAGTACTTC
15 - TRBJ2-1 TRBV12-3/TRBV12-4 many CASSLGGAFIHEQFF TGTGCCAGCAGTTTAGGGGGGGCCTTTATCCATGAGCAGTTCTTC
13 TRBD2 TRBJ2-7 TRBV7-2 many CASSLSGSYEQYF TGTGCCAGCAGCTTAAGCGGGAGCTACGAGCAGTACTTC
15 - TRBJ2-3 TRBV29-1 few CSVAGADGSTDTQYF TGCAGCGTTGCAGGGGCGGACGGGAGCACAGATACGCAGTATTTT
15 TRBD2 TRBJ2-2 TRBV5-1 - CASSLGTSGLGELFF TGCGCCAGCAGCTTGGGAACTAGCGGACTCGGGGAGCTGTTTTTT
13 - TRBJ2-7 TRBV3-1 many CASSPYQGYEQYF TGTGCCAGCAGCCCCTATCAGGGTTACGAGCAGTACTTC
13 - TRBJ2-7 TRBV5-1 - CASSLQGTDEQYF TGCGCCAGCAGCTTGCAGGGTACCGACGAGCAGTACTTC
12 - TRBJ1-6 TRBV20-1 - CSAKEGDSPLHF TGCAGTGCTAAAGAGGGGGATTCACCCCTCCACTTT
16 - TRBJ2-3 TRBV7-2 many CASRQDFAGNWGTQYF TGTGCCAGCAGACAAGACTTTGCGGGAAATTGGGGTACGCAGTATTTT
14 - TRBJ1-1 TRBV20-1 many CSANQQGRFTEAFF TGCAGTGCTAACCAACAGGGTAGGTTTACTGAAGCTTTCTTT
13 TRBD1 TRBJ2-1 TRBV29-1 few CSVRDRSYNEQFF TGCAGCGTACGGGACAGGAGCTACAATGAGCAGTTCTTC
15 TRBD1 TRBJ1-5 TRBV20-1 - CSARQGSSGNQPQHF TGCAGTGCGAGACAGGGGAGTTCCGGCAATCAGCCCCAGCATTTT
13 TRBD2 TRBJ2-1 TRBV24-1 - CAVSGSSYNEQFF TGTGCCGTTAGCGGGAGCTCCTACAATGAGCAGTTCTTC
16 TRBD2 TRBJ2-7 TRBV7-9 - CASSLFAGAPSYEQYF TGTGCCAGCAGCTTATTCGCGGGAGCCCCCTCCTACGAGCAGTACTTC
12 - TRBJ1-4 TRBV7-9 many CASSPRDNRLFF TGTGCCAGCAGCCCACGGGACAACCGACTGTTTTTT
16 - TRBJ1-1 TRBV7-3 few CASSSKSGTRYTEAFF TGTGCCAGCAGCTCGAAATCCGGGACACGTTACACTGAAGCTTTCTTT
18 - TRBJ1-6 TRBV6-1 many CASSEVGWSSSYNSPLHF TGTGCCAGCAGTGAAGTGGGTTGGTCGAGCTCCTATAATTCACCCCTCCACTTT